Included here is one T cell receptor (beta chain) sequence, with context. As originally analysed: Nucleated cell counts were estimated from reference gene primer amplification. This table comes from immunoSEQ multiplex PCR, and its TCRdb copy is limited to in-frame clones, with some not included. V, J and clone size are those of that table, while D and trimming were read from the DNA. The sample has under 200,000 clones, approximately 87% seen once; the top ten hold about 0.72%. This entry is derived from a study of blood T cell repertoires in COVID-19. The CDR3 loop spans 15 amino acids. Germline-derived CDR1 and CDR2 are MNHEY and SVGAGI. After removal of 4 bases from V and 6 bases from J, the junction contained 9 bases not matched to a gene.

The specimen sequenced was peripheral blood. This receptor was identified in a woman between 65 and 79 years old with acute or convalescent COVID-19. This chain joins TRBV6-5 and TRBJ2-7; 10 bases map to TRBD1. As DNA, the CDR3 is TGTGCCAGCAGTTCCACGACAGGGGGCTCCGGCGAGCAGTACTTC. The encoded protein is CASSSTTGGSGEQYF.